The T cell receptor beta chain described here comes from a study of technical replicates of blood from a few donors. CDR3 length: 16 amino acids. Trimming cost V 1 base and J 4 bases; bases outside gene matches: 5. Per germline, CDR1 SGHTA and CDR2 FQGTGA. Here immunoSEQ multiplex PCR was the method, and the copy in TCRdb shows in-frame clones only, minus some. The sample yields roughly 100,000 clones, approximately 95% seen once. V is TRBV7-3 and J is TRBJ2-1; 9 positions agree with TRBD2. The sequence was collected from a human donor in good health. The specimen was T cells isolated from PBMCs. The CDR3 nucleotides read TGTGCCAGCAGCTTAATGGCGGGAGGGCCTTACAATGAGCAGTTCTTC. Protein: CASSLMAGGPYNEQFF.